This T cell receptor beta chain was retrieved from a study of blood T cell repertoires in COVID-19. Study-wide background: There were acute and convalescent COVID-19 samples, and they came from the United States, Italy and Spain. Sources were T cells, B-cell-depleted T cells, or PBMCs; the material itself was cDNA or gDNA.

Original handling: For nucleated cells, counts were estimated from reference gene primer amplification. Clones were sequenced by immunoSEQ multiplex PCR, and TCRdb holds only the in-frame ones, with some missing. The V and J calls and clone size are taken from that table; D and trimming were inferred from the DNA. The sample records about 670,000 clones, 90% being singletons. The CDR3 covers 14 residues. The germline CDR1 and CDR2 sequences are LNHDA and SQIVND (reference sequence). J was trimmed by 5 bases and V by 4 bases; bases with no gene match: 7. This receptor was taken from a woman aged 18-29 years with acute or convalescent COVID-19. The chain has TRBV19 and TRBJ1-1, with 7 bases aligning to TRBD1. The material sequenced was peripheral blood. CDR3 amino acids: CASSKTGARTEAFF. The CDR3 DNA reads TGTGCCAGTAGTAAAACAGGGGCACGGACTGAAGCTTTCTTT.